This T cell receptor beta chain was recorded in a study of patients and donors after allogeneic stem cell transplantation. This clonotype has only a few counts. Germline values: CDR1 KGHSH, CDR2 LQKENI. The CDR3 length is 15 residues. V lost 3 bases and J lost 6; bases outside the gene matches: 4. MiXCR was run by TCRdb on the RT-PCR reads, yielding one entry per CDR3 protein. The table includes hundreds of thousands of distinct CDR3 sequences, more than 15% detected once. The genes are TRBV18 and TRBJ2-2; 10 bases are a match to TRBD2. This TCR was recovered from a human donor who was either an allogeneic HSCT recipient or a stem cell or donor lymphocyte infusion donor (not recorded which). It is not recorded whose cells these are; they may come from a transplant donor. The sequencing sample was made of blood, either unsorted or a sorted T cell fraction (not recorded which). This CDR3 is CASSPLAGVPGELFF. CDR3 in DNA: TGTGCCAGCTCACCTCTAGCGGGAGTCCCCGGGGAGCTGTTTTTT.